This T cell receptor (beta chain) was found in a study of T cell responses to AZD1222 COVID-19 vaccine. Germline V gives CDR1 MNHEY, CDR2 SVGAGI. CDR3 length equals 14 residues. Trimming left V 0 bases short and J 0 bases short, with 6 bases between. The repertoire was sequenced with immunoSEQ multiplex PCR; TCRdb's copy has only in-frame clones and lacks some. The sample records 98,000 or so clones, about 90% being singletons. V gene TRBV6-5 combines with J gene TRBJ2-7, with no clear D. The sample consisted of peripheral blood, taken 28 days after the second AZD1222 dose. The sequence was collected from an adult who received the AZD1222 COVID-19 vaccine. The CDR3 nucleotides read TGTGCCAGCAGTTACTCGCTAGGCTCCTACGAGCAGTACTTC. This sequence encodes CASSYSLGSYEQYF.